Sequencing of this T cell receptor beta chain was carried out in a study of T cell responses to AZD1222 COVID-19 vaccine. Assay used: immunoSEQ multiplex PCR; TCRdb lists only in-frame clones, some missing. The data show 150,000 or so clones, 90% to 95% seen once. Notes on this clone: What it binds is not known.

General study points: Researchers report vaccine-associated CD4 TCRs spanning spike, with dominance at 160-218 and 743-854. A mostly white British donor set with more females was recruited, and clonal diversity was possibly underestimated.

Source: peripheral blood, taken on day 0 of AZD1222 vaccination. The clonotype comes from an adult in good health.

The CDR3 loop reads CASNLDRADTQYF. In nucleotides, the CDR3 is TGTGCCAGCAACCTCGACAGGGCCGATACGCAGTATTTT. The chain couples TRBV5-6 to TRBJ2-3; 7 nucleotides agree with TRBD1. In germline, CDR1 is SGHDT, CDR2 YYEEEE. Trimming took 6 bases from V and 6 from J; bases not matched to a gene: 7. The CDR3 consists of 13 residues.